Following are 9 T cell receptor beta chains from one sample sequenced in a study of identical twins. TCRdb re-derived calls from the 5' RACE reads in MiXCR, one entry per CDR3 protein. Among around 220,000 distinct CDR3 sequences, roughly an eighth were seen once, and the ten largest hold around 8.9%. Sequencing was performed on memory (CD45RO+) T cells sorted from blood. The receptors come from a woman aged 18-29 years in good health.

In this sample, this clonotype turned up a few times. This chain uses TRBV14 with TRBJ2-1, with D perhaps TRBD1 or TRBD2 (5 bases each). Germline V lookup: CDR1 SGHDN, CDR2 FVKESK. The CDR3 is 15 amino acids. The V end lost 6 bases, the J end lost 5 bases, and 17 bases lay between the germline ends. CDR3 DNA: TGTGCCAGCAGTTGGGGAGCAACGGGGCACAATGAGCAGTTCTTC. This sequence encodes CASSWGATGHNEQFF.

This rearrangement joins TRBV11-2 to TRBJ2-3; D unresolved. The CDR3 loop spans 15 amino acids. Germline lookup yields CDR1 SGHAT and CDR2 FQNNGV. V shed 5 bases and J shed 3 bases, with 15 bases lying between them. CDR3 region: CASSPQTFGTDTQYF. The CDR3 nucleotides read TGTGCCAGCAGCCCCCAGACATTTGGGACAGATACGCAGTATTTT.

A few counts support this clonotype. The V call is TRBV7-2, the J call TRBJ2-7, with 7 bases that match TRBD1. The trim removed 5 bases at V and 2 bases at J, leaving 3 bases unmatched. Germline V gene data show CDR1 as SGHTA and CDR2 as FQGNSA. This CDR3 region has 13 residues. CDR3 sequence: CASSTGTAYEQYF. The CDR3 DNA reads TGTGCCAGCAGCACCGGGACAGCCTACGAGCAGTACTTC.

The genes are TRBV5-1 and TRBJ2-5; 10 bases line up with TRBD2. The CDR3 is 18 amino acids. CDR1 and CDR2 from the germline V gene are SGHRS and YFSETQ. After removal of 0 bases from V and 3 bases from J, the junction contained 11 bases not matched to a gene. CDR3 nucleotide sequence: TGCGCCAGCAGCTTGGCCGTCAGCGGGGGGGCCCAAGAAGAGACCCAGTACTTC. It codes for CASSLAVSGGAQEETQYF.

The chain combines TRBV7-3 with TRBJ2-7; D gene ambiguous. The CDR3 spans 15 residues. Germline V gene data show CDR1 as SGHTA and CDR2 as FQGTGA. V was cut by 2 bases and J by 2 bases, with 13 bases left in between. The CDR3 coding sequence is TGTGCCAGCAGCTTAGGCGCACCGGGCACCTACGAGCAGTACTTC. Translated, it gives CASSLGAPGTYEQYF.

The genes are TRBV27 and TRBJ2-1; the match to TRBD1 covers 7 bases. The CDR3 runs to 13 residues. V shed 8 bases and J 13 bases; nucleotides not matched to a gene: 14. The germline CDR1 and CDR2 sequences are MNHEY and SMNVEV (reference sequence). As DNA, the CDR3 is TGTGCCAGCCGTAAAGATAAAGGGACAGCCCAGTTCTTC. It translates to CASRKDKGTAQFF.

This clonotype was seen more than once but under ten times. The rearrangement uses TRBV7-2 and TRBJ2-2; no clear D. CDR3 length equals 14 residues. V shed 5 bases and J shed 0 bases, with 7 bases lying between them. Germline assignment: CDR1 SGHTA and CDR2 FQGNSA. This chain's CDR3 is CASSPHANTGELFF. In DNA form, the CDR3 reads TGTGCCAGCAGCCCTCACGCGAACACCGGGGAGCTGTTTTTT. Using reference TRBV7-2 and TRBJ2-2 for the parts outside the CDR3, the full variable domain is GAGVSQSPSNKVTEKGKDVELRCDPISGHTALYWYRQSLGQGLEFLIYFQGNSAPDKSGLPSDRFSAERTGGSVSTLTIQRTQQEDSAVYLCASSPHANTGELFFGEGSRLTVL.

This clonotype showed up many times. The rearrangement links TRBV5-1 to TRBJ1-4; D gene unclear. Germline values: CDR1 SGHRS, CDR2 YFSETQ. Trimming removed 2 bases at V and 0 bases at J, with 5 bases between. This CDR3 region has 14 residues. The CDR3 region is CASSFDTTNEKLFF. For the CDR3, the DNA is TGCGCCAGCAGCTTCGATACAACTAATGAAAAACTGTTTTTT. Full variable domain (rest looked up from reference TRBV5-1 and TRBJ1-4): KAGVTQTPRYLIKTRGQQVTLSCSPISGHRSVSWYQQTPGQGLQFLFEYFSETQRNKGNFPGRFSGRQFSNSRSEMNVSTLELGDSALYLCASSFDTTNEKLFFGSGTQLSVL.

The chain recombines TRBV6-2 or TRBV6-3 with TRBJ2-7; D is tentatively TRBD1 or TRBD2 (5 bases each). V shed 4 bases and J shed 2 bases, with 15 bases lying between them. Germline lookup yields CDR1 MNHEY and CDR2 SVGEGT. CDR3 length: 15 amino acids. CDR3 nucleotides: TGTGCCAGCAGTTTTCTGGGACGACGGACCTACGAGCAGTACTTC. It is translated as CASSFLGRRTYEQYF.